This T cell receptor (beta chain) was retrieved from a study of cytomegalovirus exposure and HLA in healthy donors. Overall study results and limits: A few chains tied to CMV proved CMV antigen-specific in vitro.

The repertoire was sequenced with immunoSEQ multiplex PCR; TCRdb's copy has only in-frame clones and lacks some. The sample gives about 250,000 clones, roughly 84% of which show up once; approximately 12% is in the top ten. The length of the CDR3 is 11 residues. V was clipped by 3 bases and J by 14 bases, with 14 bases between them. CDR1 DFQATT and CDR2 SNEGSKA come from the germline V gene (reference sequence). Note on this clone: Its cognate antigen is unknown.

The receptor was derived from a man younger than 30 in good health and CMV-seropositive. The sequencing input was PBMCs. This chain links TRBV20-1 with TRBJ2-1, with TRBD2 as a possible D gene (7 bases). CDR3 sequence: CSASLADSKFF. In nucleotides, the CDR3 is TGCAGTGCTAGCCTAGCGGACAGTAAGTTCTTC.